The T cell receptor beta chain under discussion was sequenced for a study of early T cells in non-severe SARS-CoV-2 infection. Study summary: The sequenced material was bulk RNA from unsorted whole blood, and its chains were unpaired. Broader study findings: The study's VDJdb matching favored anti-spike CD8 responses and missed private and CD4 specificities.

Unmatched junction bases numbered 4, after V lost 3 bases and J lost 14 bases. CDR1 is MNHEY, CDR2 SMNVEV, per germline (reference sequence). The length of the CDR3 is 12 residues. TCRdb recomputed calls from the 5' RACE reads with MiXCR, one row per CDR3 protein. The table records 76,000 or so distinct CDR3 sequences, about 11% of them present only once. This clonotype was counted many times. Its matching antigen is unknown. The chain employs TRBV27 and TRBJ2-1; TRBD1 matches 10 bases. This sequence originates from an adult who was a healthcare worker with PCR-confirmed SARS-CoV-2 infection or an uninfected control (not recorded which). Sequencing was carried out using whole blood. The CDR3 region is CASSFQGTGEFF. The CDR3 region has the DNA TGTGCCAGCAGTTTTCAAGGGACAGGGGAGTTCTTC.